Detailed here is one T cell receptor (beta chain). This sample stems from a study of blood T cell repertoires in COVID-19. Study-wide context: Some COVID-19 samples were acute and others convalescent; all came from the United States, Italy and Spain. From T cells, B-cell-depleted T cells, or PBMCs came the material, which was cDNA or gDNA.

The V and J ends lost 9 bases and 3 bases, in that order; junction bases with no gene match: 13. Looked up from germline, CDR1 is LNHDA and CDR2 is SQIVND (reference sequence). CDR3 length: 15 residues. Source study methods: Estimates of nucleated cell counts were drawn from the amplification of reference gene primers. TCRdb's copy holds only in-frame clones and misses some; the assay was immunoSEQ multiplex PCR. Clonal size and the V and J genes are those of that table, whereas D and trimming came from the DNA. This table holds some 250,000 clones, 86% found once. The TCR was taken from a man older than 75 with acute or convalescent COVID-19. This chain uses TRBV19 with TRBJ2-7; 8 bases are shared with TRBD2. Sequenced material: peripheral blood. This CDR3 is CARPPLPGLDYEQYF. In DNA form, the CDR3 reads TGTGCCAGACCCCCCCTCCCGGGACTAGACTACGAGCAGTACTTC.